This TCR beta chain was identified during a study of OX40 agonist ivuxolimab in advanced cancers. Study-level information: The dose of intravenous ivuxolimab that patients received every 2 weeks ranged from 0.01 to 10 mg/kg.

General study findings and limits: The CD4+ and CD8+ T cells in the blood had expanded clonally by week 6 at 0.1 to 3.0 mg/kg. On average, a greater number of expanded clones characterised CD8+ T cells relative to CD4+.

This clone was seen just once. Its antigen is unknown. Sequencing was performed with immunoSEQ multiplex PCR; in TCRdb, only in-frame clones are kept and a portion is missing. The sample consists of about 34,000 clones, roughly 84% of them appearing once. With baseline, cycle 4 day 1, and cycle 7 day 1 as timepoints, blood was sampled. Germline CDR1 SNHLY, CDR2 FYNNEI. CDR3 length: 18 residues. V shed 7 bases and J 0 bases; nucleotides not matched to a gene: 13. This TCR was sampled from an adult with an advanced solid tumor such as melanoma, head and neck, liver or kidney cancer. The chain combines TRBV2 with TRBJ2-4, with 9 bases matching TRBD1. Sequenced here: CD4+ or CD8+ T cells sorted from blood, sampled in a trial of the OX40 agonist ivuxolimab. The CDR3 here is CASTADRGLALAKNIQYF. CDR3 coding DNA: TGTGCCAGCACCGCGGACAGGGGACTCGCTCTAGCCAAAAACATTCAGTACTTC.